The present TCR beta chain was sequenced within a study of blood T cells in healthy people across ages. A second PCR of roughly 7 to 11 cycles used a sample-barcoded 5' primer and a J-beta primer mix. A single record per CDR3 protein comes from TCRdb applying MiXCR to the 5' RACE reads. This table holds over 750,000 distinct CDR3 sequences, approximately 25% found once. Every sample yielded at least 6 million isolated PBMCs. CDR3 length: 16 residues. CDR1 MDHEN and CDR2 SYDVKM come from the germline V gene. In addition, the sample was reused for a study of T cells of mothers and their children. That paper adds: Related mother-child pairs showed slightly, non-significantly higher overlap than unrelated pairs.

The source material was blood. The TCR originated in a boy younger than 18 in good health. The chain uses TRBV28 and TRBJ2-1; D perhaps matches TRBD1 (6 bases). Matching the DNA end better, TRBJ2-7 makes the J call doubtful. The CDR3, as DNA: TGTGCCAGCAGTTTTCCGTTCCGGACAGCACGCTACGAGCAGTACTTC. Protein product: CASSFPFRTARYEQYF.